This TCR beta chain derives from a study of identical twins. This CDR3 is 18 amino acids long. The germline gives CDR1 MNHEY, CDR2 SVGEGT. J lost 5 bases, V lost 5 bases, and 15 bases had no gene match. MiXCR was run by TCRdb on the 5' RACE reads, yielding one entry per CDR3 protein. Of 200,000 to 250,000 distinct CDR3 sequences listed, about 11% are singletons. The receptor comes from a man between 50 and 59 years old in good health. Sequencing was done on a sample of memory T cells sorted from blood. This chain joins TRBV6-2 or TRBV6-3 and TRBJ2-3; the match to TRBD2 covers 11 bases. The CDR3 nucleotides read TGTGCCAGCAGTCACCAGGGACCGGGACTAGCGGCGAAAGATACGCAGTATTTT. Translating it yields CASSHQGPGLAAKDTQYF.